A single sample is the source of the 17 T cell receptor beta chains below, sequenced in a study of CD8+ T cells in alopecia areata. Treatment defined: oral pan-JAK inhibitor, 5-10 mg twice daily. RNA, once extracted, was reverse transcribed into cDNA for use as the sequencing template. Assay used: immunoSEQ multiplex PCR; TCRdb lists only in-frame clones, some missing. The sample has 200,000 to 250,000 clones, roughly 64% seen once; the top ten hold 4% to 4.5%. The sample here was CD4+ T cells sorted from blood, taken at week 4, from a patient treated with tofacitinib. These TCRs come from a human donor with alopecia areata.

This sequence joins TRBV9 and TRBJ2-2, with D unclear. V gave up 0 bases and J gave up 6 bases, with 9 bases separating them. The germline gives CDR1 SGDLS, CDR2 YYNGEE. This CDR3 spans 14 amino acids. This chain's CDR3 is CASSVVGVPGELFF. As DNA, the CDR3 is TGTGCCAGCAGCGTAGTTGGGGTCCCCGGGGAGCTGTTTTTT.

A note on this clone: Other nucleotide sequences in the sample specify the same CDR3. V is TRBV7-2 and J is TRBJ1-5; D is ambiguous. CDR1 and CDR2 from the germline V gene are SGHTA and FQGNSA. The CDR3 runs to 13 residues. V dropped 4 bases and J dropped 0 bases, with 4 bases sitting between them. Here the CDR3 DNA reads TGTGCCAGCAGCTGGGATAGCAATCAGCCCCAGCATTTT. It codes for CASSWDSNQPQHF. Together with reference TRBV7-2 and TRBJ1-5, the CDR3 gives the full variable domain: GAGVSQSPSNKVTEKGKDVELRCDPISGHTALYWYRQSLGQGLEFLIYFQGNSAPDKSGLPSDRFSAERTGGSVSTLTIQRTQQEDSAVYLCASSWDSNQPQHFGDGTRLSIL.

This clone was observed a handful of times. Other DNA sequences in the same sample also yield this CDR3. V and J are TRBV5-6 and TRBJ2-1; D is unclear. Trimming stripped 1 base from V and 4 bases from J, with 0 bases between. Germline V gene lookup returns CDR1 SGHDT and CDR2 YYEEEE. The CDR3 runs 11 residues. The CDR3, as DNA: TGTGCCAGCAGCTTGTACAATGAGCAGTTCTTC. Translating it yields CASSLYNEQFF.

The chain has TRBV29-1 and TRBJ1-1, with 12 bases aligning to TRBD1. Germline loops: CDR1 SQVTM, CDR2 ANQGSEA. CDR3 length equals 13 residues. J was trimmed by 5 bases and V by 7 bases; bases with no gene match: 5. The CDR3 loop is CSAWDRGPTEAFF. The DNA for the CDR3 is TGCAGCGCCTGGGACAGGGGGCCGACTGAAGCTTTCTTT.

The gene calls are TRBV7-2 and TRBJ2-5; D unresolved. Germline CDR1 is SGHTA and CDR2 is FQGNSA. The V end lost 5 bases, the J end lost 1 base, and 5 bases lay between the germline ends. The length of the CDR3 is 12 residues. The CDR3 bases are TGTGCCAGCAGCCTCACCCAAGAGACCCAGTACTTC. Translation: CASSLTQETQYF.

The chain couples TRBV29-1 to TRBJ2-7; tentative D call: TRBD1 (6 bases). Trimming removed 7 bases from V and 2 bases from J, with 12 bases in between. CDR3 length equals 12 residues. Germline lookup yields CDR1 SQVTM and CDR2 ANQGSEA. The CDR3 protein is CSATGSTYEQYF. In nucleotides, the CDR3 is TGCAGCGCCACAGGGTCTACCTACGAGCAGTACTTC.

The CDR3 is CASSQDRGSYNEQFF. Written as DNA, the CDR3 is TGCGCCAGCAGCCAAGACAGGGGGTCATACAATGAGCAGTTCTTC. The V and J genes are TRBV4-1 and TRBJ2-1, with TRBD1 identical over 7 bases. J lost 4 bases, V lost 0 bases, and 3 bases had no gene match. This CDR3 has 15 amino acids. The germline V gene encodes CDR1 MGHRA and CDR2 YSYEKL.

The chain carries TRBV15 and TRBJ2-3; D not resolved. The CDR3 is 14 residues long. Trimming shortened V by 0 bases and J by 6 bases, and 10 bases separated the two germline ends. Germline assignment: CDR1 LNHNV and CDR2 YYDKDF (reference sequence). This CDR3 is CATSRDALIDTQYF. CDR3 coding DNA: TGTGCCACCAGCAGAGATGCTTTAATCGATACGCAGTATTTT.

This clone appeared a few times. V usage is TRBV5-1 and J usage is TRBJ2-3; D is unresolved. CDR3 length equals 13 residues. CDR1 and CDR2 (germline): SGHRS, YFSETQ. V lost 2 bases to trimming and J lost 0 bases, with 4 bases between them. The CDR3 DNA reads TGCGCCAGCAGCTTCTCTAGCACAGATACGCAGTATTTT. It codes for CASSFSSTDTQYF.

V gene TRBV4-3 combines with J gene TRBJ2-7; D is unresolved. Germline CDR1 reads LGHNA; CDR2 reads YSLEER. The length of the CDR3 is 15 residues. V lost 1 base and J 2 bases, leaving 12 bases between the germline ends. The CDR3 region has the DNA TGCGCCAGCAGCCAAGGGGTCGGACCGGCCTACGAGCAGTACTTC. Amino acid sequence: CASSQGVGPAYEQYF.

The chain combines TRBV10-3 with TRBJ2-7; tentative D call: TRBD2 (5 bases). The CDR3 is made up of 14 amino acids. V lost 6 bases and J 3 bases, leaving 15 bases between the germline ends. CDR1 is ENHRY and CDR2 is SYGVKD in the germline V gene. The CDR3 reads CAIRQASRGYEQYF. The CDR3 bases are TGTGCCATCAGGCAAGCTAGCAGAGGCTACGAGCAGTACTTC.

The chain couples TRBV18 to TRBJ1-1; D is ambiguous. This CDR3 is 15 amino acids long. Trimming took 3 bases from V and 6 from J, leaving 17 bases between them. Germline-derived CDR1 and CDR2 are KGHSH and LQKENI. The CDR3 here is CASSPRRQANPEAFF. Here the CDR3 DNA reads TGTGCCAGCTCACCTCGCCGGCAGGCCAACCCTGAAGCTTTCTTT.

This clone was picked up a small number of times. CDR3 coding DNA: TGTGCCAGCAGCTTAGGGGTCACATCTACCGGGGAGCTGTTTTTT. Translated: CASSLGVTSTGELFF. The rearrangement links TRBV5-5 to TRBJ2-2; perhaps TRBD1 as D (5 bases). This CDR3 is 15 amino acids long. Germline V gives CDR1 SGHKS, CDR2 YYEKEE (reference sequence). V gave up 2 bases and J gave up 5 bases, with 13 bases separating them.

The genes are TRBV29-1 and TRBJ2-5; TRBD2 is a possible D gene (7 bases). Germline V gene lookup returns CDR1 SQVTM and CDR2 ANQGSEA. Trimming stripped 4 bases from V and 2 bases from J, with 11 bases between. The CDR3 contains 13 residues. CDR3 sequence reads: CSVVGGQQETQYF. CDR3 nucleotides: TGCAGCGTTGTGGGGGGGCAGCAAGAGACCCAGTACTTC. Filled out from reference TRBV29-1 and TRBJ2-5, the complete variable domain reads SAVISQKPSRDICQRGTSLTIQCQVDSQVTMMFWYRQQPGQSLTLIATANQGSEATYESGFVIDKFPISRPNLTFSTLTVSNMSPEDSSIYLCSVVGGQQETQYFGPGTRLLVL.

A few counts support this clone. This sequence joins TRBV29-1 and TRBJ2-7; D remains unclear. The CDR3 totals 12 residues. V was trimmed by 1 base and J by 6 bases, leaving 10 bases between them. The germline gives CDR1 SQVTM, CDR2 ANQGSEA. CDR3 nucleotide sequence: TGCAGCGTTGAAGCGGTGGGGTCCGAGCAGTACTTC. It translates to CSVEAVGSEQYF.

This chain connects TRBV19 to TRBJ2-7; 10 bases align to TRBD1. Germline lookup yields CDR1 LNHDA and CDR2 SQIVND (reference sequence). The V and J ends lost 2 bases and 6 bases, in that order; junction bases with no gene match: 4. The CDR3 contains 14 residues. CDR3 coding DNA: TGTGCCAGTAGTATAAGACAGGGGGCGAGCGAGCAGTACTTC. This gives the protein CASSIRQGASEQYF.

V usage is TRBV18 and J usage is TRBJ2-7; 7 bases agree with TRBD1. V dropped 6 bases and J dropped 1; count of bases not matched to a gene: 12. Per germline, CDR1 KGHSH and CDR2 LQKENI. The CDR3 sequence is 16 residues long. The CDR3 region is CASSTRQQGESYEQYF. CDR3 DNA sequence: TGTGCCAGCTCCACGAGGCAGCAGGGGGAATCCTACGAGCAGTACTTC. The complete variable domain, with remaining parts taken from reference TRBV18 and TRBJ2-7, reads NAGVMQNPRHLVRRRGQEARLRCSPMKGHSHVYWYRQLPEEGLKFMVYLQKENIIDESGMPKERFSAEFPKEGPSILRIQQVVRGDSAAYFCASSTRQQGESYEQYFGPGTRLTVT.